The 18 T cell receptor beta chains reported below all come from one sample, sequenced in a study of cytomegalovirus exposure and HLA in healthy donors. TCRdb keeps only in-frame clones here, not all; method: immunoSEQ multiplex PCR. The sample lists around 150,000 clones; approximately 88% were seen once. The source material was PBMCs. The receptors stem from a woman in her late teens or twenties in good health and CMV-seropositive.

The chain joins TRBV11-1 to TRBJ1-2; D is possibly TRBD1 (6 bases). This CDR3 is 13 amino acids long. V lost 4 bases to trimming and J lost 4 bases, with 10 bases between them. Germline V gene lookup returns CDR1 SGHAT and CDR2 FQDESV (reference sequence). The CDR3, as DNA: TGTGCCAGCAGCTCCGGACAGACCTATGGCTACACCTTC. It is translated as CASSSGQTYGYTF.

This clone was seen a single time. The V call is TRBV28, the J call TRBJ2-2, with D hard to call. Trimming stripped 3 bases from V and 0 bases from J, with 11 bases between. The CDR3 runs 16 residues. Germline V gene data show CDR1 as MDHEN and CDR2 as SYDVKM. The CDR3 here is CASSFALGANTGELFF. The CDR3 bases are TGTGCCAGCAGTTTTGCGCTTGGAGCGAACACCGGGGAGCTGTTTTTT.

The CDR3 loop reads CASSRSDFGGTNYGYTF. The CDR3 DNA sequence: TGTGCCAGCAGCCGCTCGGACTTCGGCGGAACTAACTATGGCTACACCTTC. The chain is built from TRBV5-8 and TRBJ1-2; D is undetermined. With 4 bases removed from V and 0 bases from J, the gap between germline ends came to 19 bases. This CDR3 is built from 17 residues. The germline V gene encodes CDR1 SGHTS and CDR2 YDEGEE.

The chain uses TRBV9 and TRBJ2-7; 7 bases are shared with TRBD1. Germline V gene sequence: CDR1 SGDLS, CDR2 YYNGEE. The CDR3 runs 18 residues. Germline trimming cut 3 bases from V and 6 bases from J; bases unmatched to any gene: 21. Here the CDR3 DNA reads TGTGCCAGCAGCGCCGGGCCCCGAGGACAGGCAATGGGCGGCGAGCAGTACTTC. Translating it yields CASSAGPRGQAMGGEQYF. Supplemented by reference TRBV9 and TRBJ2-7, the full variable domain reads DSGVTQTPKHLITATGQRVTLRCSPRSGDLSVYWYQQSLDQGLQFLIQYYNGEERAKGNILERFSAQQFPDLHSELNLSSLELGDSALYFCASSAGPRGQAMGGEQYFGPGTRLTVT.

V is TRBV30 and J is TRBJ2-1, with TRBD1 identical over 8 bases. Germline V gene data show CDR1 as GTSNPN and CDR2 as SVGIG (reference sequence). There are 15 residues in the CDR3. Germline trimming cut 1 base from V and 7 bases from J; bases unmatched to any gene: 9. The CDR3, as DNA: TGTGCCTGGAGTGGGAGGACAGGGTTGGGGAATGAGCAGTTCTTC. It codes for CAWSGRTGLGNEQFF.

This clone was recorded only once. The J gene is TRBJ2-3, the V gene TRBV5-1, with D possibly TRBD2 on 6 matching bases. Germline assignment: CDR1 SGHRS and CDR2 YFSETQ. The CDR3 runs to 14 residues. Trimming stripped 0 bases from V and 2 bases from J, with 7 bases between. CDR3 bases: TGCGCCAGCAGCTTGGGCGGGGCCACAGATACGCAGTATTTT. It is translated as CASSLGGATDTQYF.

This clone is a singleton in its sample. V is TRBV7-2 and J is TRBJ1-2; D is ambiguous. V lost 9 bases to trimming and J lost 2 bases, with 7 bases between them. The germline gives CDR1 SGHTA, CDR2 FQGNSA. This CDR3 has 11 amino acids. The CDR3 region is CASQRNYGYTF. CDR3 coding DNA: TGTGCCAGTCAACGGAACTATGGCTACACCTTC.

This clone has just one count. V gene TRBV7-9 combines with J gene TRBJ2-6; 8 bases agree with TRBD1. After removal of 1 base from V and 2 bases from J, the junction contained 10 bases not matched to a gene. CDR3 length: 19 amino acids. Germline CDR1 SEHNR, CDR2 FQNEAQ (reference sequence). CDR3 DNA: TGTGCCAGCAGCTTAGACAGGGGGGTCTCACGAACTGGGGCCAACGTCCTGACTTTC. Translating gives CASSLDRGVSRTGANVLTF.

The chain has TRBV6-1 and TRBJ2-2, with 8 bases matching TRBD2. CDR1 and CDR2 (germline): MNHNS, SASEGT. The CDR3 runs to 15 residues. Germline trimming cut 11 bases from V and 7 bases from J; bases unmatched to any gene: 15. CDR3 in DNA: TGTGCCGGGTCTATAGGAGCGGGAGTGAGCGGGGAGCTGTTTTTT. Encoded protein: CAGSIGAGVSGELFF.

The rearrangement joins TRBV7-6 to TRBJ2-1, with D tentatively TRBD1 (7 bases). There are 16 residues in the CDR3. The germline CDR1 and CDR2 sequences are SGHVS and FNYEAQ. V lost 5 bases and J lost 0, with 14 bases in between. The CDR3 is CASSKGQTSSYNEQFF. In nucleotides, the CDR3 is TGTGCCAGCAGCAAGGGACAGACTAGCTCCTACAATGAGCAGTTCTTC.

The V call is TRBV27, the J call TRBJ2-1, with 10 bases identical to TRBD2. The CDR3 has 21 residues. The trim removed 8 bases at V and 8 bases at J, leaving 30 bases unmatched. The germline gives CDR1 MNHEY, CDR2 SMNVEV (reference sequence). DNA of the CDR3: TGTGCCAGCCTCCCCCTAGTGGGAGCGGGAGGGCCGAGTTTTCGTGTCGATGAGCAGTTCTTC. This codes for CASLPLVGAGGPSFRVDEQFF.

Here the CDR3 reads CASSATSGRPDTQYF. CDR3 coding DNA: TGTGCCAGCAGCGCCACTAGCGGGAGGCCAGATACGCAGTATTTT. The chain recombines TRBV5-6 with TRBJ2-3, with 12 bases fitting TRBD2. Germline V gene sequence: CDR1 SGHDT, CDR2 YYEEEE. With 4 bases clipped from V and 4 bases from J, the junction kept 4 bases outside the gene matches. The CDR3 has 15 amino acids.

This chain connects TRBV6-5 to TRBJ1-1; 9 bases align to TRBD1. Trimming removed 11 bases from V and 4 bases from J; junction bases left unmatched: 2. Germline lookup yields CDR1 MNHEY and CDR2 SVGAGI. The CDR3 has 11 amino acids. CDR3 nucleotide sequence: TGTGCCGGGGACAGGGCCACTGAAGCTTTCTTT. This sequence encodes CAGDRATEAFF.

The gene calls are TRBV4-1 and TRBJ1-2; 7 bases align to TRBD1. CDR1 MGHRA and CDR2 YSYEKL come from the germline V gene. The ends lost 1 base at V and 4 bases at J; junction bases unmatched: 9. This CDR3 contains 16 residues. Here the CDR3 reads CASSQGRNQGGYGYTF. The DNA of the CDR3 is TGCGCCAGCAGCCAAGGTCGAAACCAGGGGGGCTATGGCTACACCTTC.

This clone was seen only a few times. V usage is TRBV4-3 and J usage is TRBJ2-7; D is unclear. The ends were cut back, 0 bases at V and 0 bases at J, with 9 bases in the middle. Germline V gives CDR1 LGHNA, CDR2 YSLEER. CDR3 length equals 15 residues. CDR3 sequence reads: CASSQDNVGSYEQYF. The CDR3 DNA follows: TGCGCCAGCAGCCAAGATAACGTCGGCTCCTACGAGCAGTACTTC.

This clone was found once. The chain joins TRBV18 to TRBJ2-6; TRBD1 matches at 7 bases. CDR1 and CDR2 (germline): KGHSH, LQKENI. This CDR3 spans 17 amino acids. V was pared by 3 bases and J by 0 bases, with 5 bases of the junction left unmatched. Here the CDR3 reads CASSPPTGISGANVLTF. The CDR3 region has the DNA TGTGCCAGCTCACCCCCGACAGGGATCTCTGGGGCCAACGTCCTGACTTTC.

This clone was observed a few times. The rearrangement links TRBV28 to TRBJ2-7; 11 bases match TRBD2. CDR1 and CDR2 (germline): MDHEN, SYDVKM. The V and J ends lost 4 bases and 6 bases, in that order; junction bases with no gene match: 14. This CDR3 contains 17 residues. This CDR3 is CASSSASGRFVRGEQYF. The CDR3 DNA reads as TGTGCCAGCAGTTCCGCTAGCGGGAGGTTCGTCCGGGGCGAGCAGTACTTC. The whole variable domain, remainder taken from reference TRBV28 and TRBJ2-7, is DVKVTQSSRYLVKRTGEKVFLECVQDMDHENMFWYRQDPGLGLRLIYFSYDVKMKEKGDIPEGYSVSREKKERFSLILESASTNQTSMYLCASSSASGRFVRGEQYFGPGTRLTVT.

The CDR3 DNA reads TGTGCCAGCAGTTACTCGGAGGGACGGCCTGCTTTCTTT. It codes for CASSYSEGRPAFF. The V gene is TRBV6-5, the J gene TRBJ1-1; weak D call: TRBD1 (5 bases). V dropped 0 bases and J dropped 11 bases, with 13 bases sitting between them. Per the germline V gene, CDR1 is MNHEY and CDR2 is SVGAGI. CDR3 length: 13 residues.